Listed here are 7 T cell receptor beta chains from one sample, sequenced in a study of T cells after yellow fever vaccination. TCRdb re-analysed the 5' RACE reads in MiXCR, keeping a single row per CDR3 protein. The repertoire includes tens of thousands of distinct CDR3 sequences, roughly 6.9% of them detected once, and 40% to 45% sits in the top ten. Sample: CD8+ T cells sorted from PBMCs, taken on the day of the first yellow fever vaccination. The receptors shown here come from a man aged 18 to 29 who received the YFV17D yellow fever vaccine.

The rearrangement joins TRBV7-9 to TRBJ2-1; 8 bases match TRBD1. The trim removed 5 bases at V and 6 bases at J, leaving 9 bases unmatched. The CDR3 sequence is 15 residues long. The germline CDR1 and CDR2 sequences are SEHNR and FQNEAQ (reference sequence). CDR3 DNA: TGTGCCAGCAGCAATACAGGGGGATGGACCAATGAGCAGTTCTTC. It specifies CASSNTGGWTNEQFF.

This clonotype was observed at least ten times. This rearrangement joins TRBV4-1 to TRBJ1-1; weak D call: TRBD1 (5 bases). Germline CDR1 MGHRA, CDR2 YSYEKL. V was cut by 4 bases and J by 10 bases, with 19 bases left in between. This CDR3 region has 14 residues. CDR3 DNA: TGCGCCAGCAGCCCGAAACTCGGGGGGGAAGGAGCTTTCTTT. Its protein is CASSPKLGGEGAFF.

This clonotype was counted ten times or more. This sequence joins TRBV7-8 and TRBJ2-1; D is undetermined. The CDR3 covers 12 residues. From germline, CDR1 is SGHVS and CDR2 FQNEAQ. With 1 base removed from V and 9 bases from J, the gap between germline ends came to 7 bases. CDR3 nucleotide sequence: TGTGCCAGCAGCTTAGTTGGAGTTGAGCAGTTCTTC. Protein product: CASSLVGVEQFF.

The sample holds many counts of this clonotype. J is TRBJ1-1 and V is TRBV10-3; D perhaps matches TRBD1 (5 bases). This CDR3 comprises 15 residues. Germline loops: CDR1 ENHRY, CDR2 SYGVKD. Trimming shortened V by 0 bases and J by 2 bases, and 10 bases separated the two germline ends. The CDR3 coding sequence is TGTGCCATCAGTGAGTCCGGGACGAAAAACACTGAAGCTTTCTTT. This sequence encodes CAISESGTKNTEAFF.

The chain links TRBV7-9 to TRBJ2-7; D may be TRBD1 (6 bases). The CDR3 spans 17 residues. Germline loops: CDR1 SEHNR, CDR2 FQNEAQ (reference sequence). The CDR3 DNA sequence: TGTGCCAGCAGCCCCCCGAGTGGGACATTCGGCTCCTACAAGCAGTACGTC. Amino acids: CASSPPSGTFGSYKQYV.

This chain joins TRBV9 and TRBJ2-7, with D perhaps TRBD2 (7 bases). Germline CDR1 reads SGDLS; CDR2 reads YYNGEE. V was shortened by 1 base and J by 7 bases, with 15 bases between the two germline ends. This CDR3 region has 14 residues. The CDR3 nucleotides are TGTGCCAGCAGCGTAAAGGCGGGGGCGGGTGAGCAGTACTTC. It encodes CASSVKAGAGEQYF.

The rearrangement joins TRBV20-1 to TRBJ2-7; TRBD1 aligns across 9 bases. J lost 3 bases, V lost 6 bases, and 12 bases had no gene match. Germline CDR1 reads DFQATT; CDR2 reads SNEGSKA (reference sequence). The CDR3 length is 15 residues. The CDR3 is CSALPGTGKIYEQYV. The CDR3 DNA is TGCAGTGCCCTACCCGGGACAGGGAAAATCTACGAGCAGTACGTC.